This is a list of T cell receptor beta chains from one sample in a study of T cell repertoires in cytomegalovirus infection. TCRdb reprocessed the reads via MiXCR and lists one record per CDR3 protein. The sample holds 830,000 or so distinct CDR3 sequences, approximately 32% seen once. Which antigens these TCRs recognize remains unknown. The sample consisted of cultured CD8+ T cells from PBMCs, taken from culture after CMV antigen stimulation. These receptors were collected from a human donor in good health (CMV status not recorded). Some clones in this sample may be carry-over from other donors' samples. The CDR3 runs from the conserved cysteine through the conserved F or W. The D gene is left open where the match is weak. Clone size appears in some rows only: once, few, many, or a class for an expanded clone.

cdr3_aa: CASSQDAYNEQFF
cdr3_nt: TGTGCCAGCAGTCAAGATGCCTACAATGAGCAGTTCTTC
j_call: TRBJ2-1
v_call: TRBV6-5
d_call: .
cdr3_length: 13
clone_size: few

cdr3_aa: CASIYGGEAFF
cdr3_nt: TGTGCCAGCATCTACGGTGGTGAAGCTTTCTTT
j_call: TRBJ1-1
v_call: TRBV6-2/TRBV6-3
d_call: .
cdr3_length: 11
clone_size: .

cdr3_aa: CVSSLGTGTGNQPQHF
cdr3_nt: TGTGTCAGCAGCTTAGGTACAGGAACGGGCAATCAGCCCCAGCATTTT
j_call: TRBJ1-5
v_call: TRBV7-6
d_call: .
cdr3_length: 16
clone_size: .

cdr3_aa: CASSERPSGGNTDTQYF
cdr3_nt: TGTGCCAGCAGTGAAAGGCCTAGCGGGGGGAACACAGATACGCAGTATTTT
j_call: TRBJ2-3
v_call: TRBV6-1
d_call: TRBD2
cdr3_length: 17
clone_size: few

cdr3_aa: CASNPRPSLSTDTQYF
cdr3_nt: TGTGCCAGCAATCCGAGACCGAGCCTAAGCACAGATACGCAGTATTTT
j_call: TRBJ2-3
v_call: TRBV28
d_call: .
cdr3_length: 16
clone_size: .

cdr3_aa: CASGGGQALNQPQHF
cdr3_nt: TGTGCTAGTGGGGGGGGACAGGCCCTCAATCAGCCCCAGCATTTT
j_call: TRBJ1-5
v_call: TRBV12-5
d_call: TRBD1
cdr3_length: 15
clone_size: few

cdr3_aa: CASSLVAGLVGYNEQFF
cdr3_nt: TGTGCCAGCAGCTTAGTAGCCGGACTAGTAGGTTACAATGAGCAGTTCTTC
j_call: TRBJ2-1
v_call: TRBV7-9
d_call: TRBD2
cdr3_length: 17
clone_size: many

cdr3_aa: CASSYRRQLAGGGNYNEQFF
cdr3_nt: TGTGCCAGCAGTTACAGGAGGCAACTAGCGGGGGGCGGAAACTACAATGAGCAGTTCTTC
j_call: TRBJ2-1
v_call: TRBV6-2/TRBV6-3
d_call: TRBD2
cdr3_length: 20
clone_size: .

cdr3_aa: CASSTGQGRSYEQYF
cdr3_nt: TGTGCCAGTAGTACAGGACAGGGGCGCTCCTACGAGCAGTACTTC
j_call: TRBJ2-7
v_call: TRBV19
d_call: TRBD1
cdr3_length: 15
clone_size: .

cdr3_aa: CASSYPVGTEAFF
cdr3_nt: TGTGCCAGCAGTTACCCCGTTGGGACTGAAGCTTTCTTT
j_call: TRBJ1-1
v_call: TRBV6-6
d_call: .
cdr3_length: 13
clone_size: few

cdr3_aa: CASRMGTSGGAGVSGELFF
cdr3_nt: TGTGCCAGCAGGATGGGGACTAGCGGGGGGGCCGGAGTATCCGGGGAGCTGTTTTTT
j_call: TRBJ2-2
v_call: TRBV6-1
d_call: TRBD2
cdr3_length: 19
clone_size: .

cdr3_aa: CASSTPGLNLVGTEAFF
cdr3_nt: TGTGCCAGCAGCACCCCCGGACTTAACTTAGTGGGGACTGAAGCTTTCTTT
j_call: TRBJ1-1
v_call: TRBV28
d_call: .
cdr3_length: 17
clone_size: .

cdr3_aa: CASSLGASALHF
cdr3_nt: TGTGCCAGCAGCTTGGGCGCCTCGGCCCTCCACTTT
j_call: TRBJ1-6
v_call: TRBV5-4
d_call: .
cdr3_length: 12
clone_size: .

cdr3_aa: CASSSPGTGGWDNEQFF
cdr3_nt: TGTGCCAGCAGCAGTCCCGGGACAGGTGGCTGGGACAATGAGCAGTTCTTC
j_call: TRBJ2-1
v_call: TRBV7-9
d_call: TRBD1
cdr3_length: 17
clone_size: many

cdr3_aa: CASSFGLAGDGEQFF
cdr3_nt: TGTGCCAGCAGTTTCGGGCTAGCGGGGGACGGTGAGCAGTTCTTC
j_call: TRBJ2-1
v_call: TRBV12-3/TRBV12-4
d_call: TRBD2
cdr3_length: 15
clone_size: .

cdr3_aa: CASSQDWGLANVDEQFF
cdr3_nt: TGTGCCAGCAGCCAAGATTGGGGTCTAGCAAACGTCGATGAGCAGTTCTTC
j_call: TRBJ2-1
v_call: TRBV14
d_call: .
cdr3_length: 17
clone_size: .

cdr3_aa: CASSLDRGKGEAFF
cdr3_nt: TGTGCCAGCAGCTTAGACAGGGGGAAGGGTGAAGCTTTCTTT
j_call: TRBJ1-1
v_call: TRBV7-8
d_call: TRBD1
cdr3_length: 14
clone_size: few

cdr3_aa: CASSQEGAGVLNTEAFF
cdr3_nt: TGTGCCAGCAGCCAAGAGGGGGCCGGAGTATTGAACACTGAAGCTTTCTTT
j_call: TRBJ1-1
v_call: TRBV14
d_call: .
cdr3_length: 17
clone_size: .

cdr3_aa: CASSSLRSGNEQFF
cdr3_nt: TGTGCCAGCAGTTCCTTACGATCGGGGAATGAGCAGTTCTTC
j_call: TRBJ2-1
v_call: TRBV6-5
d_call: .
cdr3_length: 14
clone_size: .

cdr3_aa: CASSPGLVYNEQFF
cdr3_nt: TGCGCCAGCAGCCCGGGACTAGTTTACAATGAGCAGTTCTTC
j_call: TRBJ2-1
v_call: TRBV4-1
d_call: TRBD2
cdr3_length: 14
clone_size: few

cdr3_aa: CASSLGGQGGQPQHF
cdr3_nt: TGTGCCAGCAGCTTAGGGGGGCAGGGGGGCCAGCCCCAGCATTTT
j_call: TRBJ1-5
v_call: TRBV7-9
d_call: TRBD1
cdr3_length: 15
clone_size: many

cdr3_aa: CASRYTSTGELFF
cdr3_nt: TGTGCCAGCAGGTACACGAGCACCGGGGAGCTGTTTTTT
j_call: TRBJ2-2
v_call: TRBV28
d_call: .
cdr3_length: 13
clone_size: few

cdr3_aa: CASSLVSGEFGNTEAFF
cdr3_nt: TGTGCCAGCAGCTTGGTGTCAGGGGAATTTGGGAACACTGAAGCTTTCTTT
j_call: TRBJ1-1
v_call: TRBV5-5
d_call: .
cdr3_length: 17
clone_size: few

cdr3_aa: CASSQRVRASDTQHF
cdr3_nt: TGTGCCAGCAGTCAAAGGGTCAGGGCCTCAGATACGCAGCATTTT
j_call: TRBJ1-5
v_call: TRBV6-2/TRBV6-3
d_call: .
cdr3_length: 15
clone_size: .

cdr3_aa: CAIRGQSNTGELFF
cdr3_nt: TGTGCCATCAGAGGACAGTCGAACACCGGGGAGCTGTTTTTT
j_call: TRBJ2-2
v_call: TRBV10-3
d_call: .
cdr3_length: 14
clone_size: .

cdr3_aa: CASSIDGSSNQPQHF
cdr3_nt: TGTGCCAGTAGTATAGATGGATCTAGCAATCAGCCCCAGCATTTT
j_call: TRBJ1-5
v_call: TRBV19
d_call: .
cdr3_length: 15
clone_size: .

cdr3_aa: CASSWGTGLPQHF
cdr3_nt: TGTGCCAGCAGTTGGGGGACAGGGCTGCCCCAGCATTTT
j_call: TRBJ1-5
v_call: TRBV6-2/TRBV6-3
d_call: TRBD1
cdr3_length: 13
clone_size: few

cdr3_aa: CASSLSRTSGQETQYF
cdr3_nt: TGTGCCAGCAGTTTATCGAGGACTAGCGGACAAGAGACCCAGTACTTC
j_call: TRBJ2-5
v_call: TRBV27
d_call: TRBD2
cdr3_length: 16
clone_size: .

cdr3_aa: CASSFHRGLYETQYF
cdr3_nt: TGTGCCAGCAGCTTTCACAGGGGGCTGTATGAGACCCAGTACTTC
j_call: TRBJ2-5
v_call: TRBV7-3
d_call: TRBD1
cdr3_length: 15
clone_size: few

cdr3_aa: CASSYSIQGNEQYF
cdr3_nt: TGTGCCAGCAGTTACTCGATCCAGGGGAACGAGCAGTACTTC
j_call: TRBJ2-7
v_call: TRBV6-2/TRBV6-3
d_call: .
cdr3_length: 14
clone_size: .

cdr3_aa: CASSPGGLYEQYF
cdr3_nt: TGTGCCAGTAGTCCCGGGGGCCTCTACGAGCAGTACTTC
j_call: TRBJ2-7
v_call: TRBV19
d_call: .
cdr3_length: 13
clone_size: .

cdr3_aa: CASSGPRGGETQYF
cdr3_nt: TGTGCCAGCAGTGGCCCTAGGGGCGGGGAGACCCAGTACTTC
j_call: TRBJ2-5
v_call: TRBV28
d_call: .
cdr3_length: 14
clone_size: many

cdr3_aa: CASSPIRLAGGYNEQFF
cdr3_nt: TGTGCCAGTAGTCCTATTCGACTAGCGGGGGGGTACAATGAGCAGTTCTTC
j_call: TRBJ2-1
v_call: TRBV19
d_call: TRBD2
cdr3_length: 17
clone_size: few

cdr3_aa: CASSLEAVGSITYEQYF
cdr3_nt: TGTGCCAGCAGCTTAGAGGCGGTGGGCTCCATTACCTACGAGCAGTACTTC
j_call: TRBJ2-7
v_call: TRBV7-6
d_call: .
cdr3_length: 17
clone_size: few

cdr3_aa: CATRSGTGDTEAFF
cdr3_nt: TGTGCCACCAGGTCGGGTACTGGGGACACTGAAGCTTTCTTT
j_call: TRBJ1-1
v_call: TRBV7-9
d_call: .
cdr3_length: 14
clone_size: .

cdr3_aa: CASSPRTSWETQYF
cdr3_nt: TGTGCCAGCAGCCCTCGGACTTCGTGGGAGACCCAGTACTTC
j_call: TRBJ2-5
v_call: TRBV5-4
d_call: .
cdr3_length: 14
clone_size: few

cdr3_aa: CASSQGTGGAYTQYF
cdr3_nt: TGTGCCAGCAGTCAAGGGACAGGGGGCGCATATACGCAGTATTTT
j_call: TRBJ2-3
v_call: TRBV27
d_call: TRBD1
cdr3_length: 15
clone_size: .

cdr3_aa: CASSAWDRADYGYTF
cdr3_nt: TGTGCCAGCAGCGCCTGGGACAGGGCGGACTATGGCTACACCTTC
j_call: TRBJ1-2
v_call: TRBV9
d_call: TRBD1
cdr3_length: 15
clone_size: .

cdr3_aa: CASSYSLERYIEAFF
cdr3_nt: TGTGCCAGCAGTTACAGCCTGGAAAGGTATATTGAAGCTTTCTTT
j_call: TRBJ1-1
v_call: TRBV6-5
d_call: .
cdr3_length: 15
clone_size: .

cdr3_aa: CASSGQPMYNEQFF
cdr3_nt: TGTGCCAGCAGCGGACAGCCAATGTACAATGAGCAGTTCTTC
j_call: TRBJ2-1
v_call: TRBV9
d_call: .
cdr3_length: 14
clone_size: .

cdr3_aa: CASSSREGAGEQFF
cdr3_nt: TGTGCCAGCAGCTCACGGGAGGGGGCAGGTGAGCAGTTCTTC
j_call: TRBJ2-1
v_call: TRBV7-6
d_call: .
cdr3_length: 14
clone_size: .

cdr3_aa: CASSLARPSRDTGELFF
cdr3_nt: TGTGCCAGCAGCTTAGCGAGGCCCAGCCGGGACACCGGGGAGCTGTTTTTT
j_call: TRBJ2-2
v_call: TRBV7-8
d_call: .
cdr3_length: 17
clone_size: few

cdr3_aa: CASRDDRSGGGSPLHF
cdr3_nt: TGTGCCAGCAGGGACGACCGTTCAGGGGGCGGTTCACCCCTCCACTTT
j_call: TRBJ1-6
v_call: TRBV6-5
d_call: TRBD1
cdr3_length: 16
clone_size: .

cdr3_aa: CASSLVARDSNYEQYF
cdr3_nt: TGTGCCAGCAGCTTAGTGGCCCGGGACTCCAACTACGAGCAGTACTTC
j_call: TRBJ2-7
v_call: TRBV7-4
d_call: .
cdr3_length: 16
clone_size: .

cdr3_aa: CAITPGSSYEQYF
cdr3_nt: TGTGCCATCACTCCGGGTTCCTCCTACGAGCAGTACTTC
j_call: TRBJ2-7
v_call: TRBV10-3
d_call: .
cdr3_length: 13
clone_size: .

cdr3_aa: CASSYAQGGGTGAAFF
cdr3_nt: TGTGCCAGCAGTTACGCCCAAGGGGGTGGTACAGGGGCAGCTTTCTTT
j_call: TRBJ1-1
v_call: TRBV6-6
d_call: TRBD1
cdr3_length: 16
clone_size: .

cdr3_aa: CASRPPQRIHSYEQYF
cdr3_nt: TGTGCCAGCAGGCCTCCCCAGCGGATACACTCCTACGAGCAGTACTTC
j_call: TRBJ2-7
v_call: TRBV7-9
d_call: .
cdr3_length: 16
clone_size: few

cdr3_aa: CASSSGGFFGTSGYNEQFF
cdr3_nt: TGTGCCAGCAGCTCAGGTGGTTTTTTCGGGACTAGCGGGTACAATGAGCAGTTCTTC
j_call: TRBJ2-1
v_call: TRBV7-2
d_call: TRBD2
cdr3_length: 19
clone_size: many

cdr3_aa: CASSFQGRGTEAFF
cdr3_nt: TGTGCCAGCAGCTTCCAGGGCAGGGGCACTGAAGCTTTCTTT
j_call: TRBJ1-1
v_call: TRBV5-6
d_call: .
cdr3_length: 14
clone_size: few

cdr3_aa: CASSPDDLYNEQFF
cdr3_nt: TGTGCCAGCAGTCCAGACGATCTCTACAATGAGCAGTTCTTC
j_call: TRBJ2-1
v_call: TRBV27
d_call: .
cdr3_length: 14
clone_size: few

cdr3_aa: CASSYSITKYGNTEAFF
cdr3_nt: TGTGCCAGCAGTTACTCGATAACCAAATACGGCAACACTGAAGCTTTCTTT
j_call: TRBJ1-1
v_call: TRBV6-5
d_call: .
cdr3_length: 17
clone_size: .

cdr3_aa: CASSETGARREGYTF
cdr3_nt: TGTGCCAGCAGTGAAACGGGGGCGAGACGAGAAGGCTACACCTTC
j_call: TRBJ1-2
v_call: TRBV2
d_call: .
cdr3_length: 15
clone_size: .

cdr3_aa: CASSAFPGDGYTF
cdr3_nt: TGTGCCAGCAGTGCCTTCCCAGGGGATGGCTACACCTTC
j_call: TRBJ1-2
v_call: TRBV12-3/TRBV12-4
d_call: .
cdr3_length: 13
clone_size: .

cdr3_aa: CASRPGTGRYGYTF
cdr3_nt: TGTGCCAGCAGACCGGGGACAGGGAGATATGGCTACACCTTC
j_call: TRBJ1-2
v_call: TRBV7-6
d_call: TRBD1
cdr3_length: 14
clone_size: few

cdr3_aa: CASSIDWRLGSYNEQFF
cdr3_nt: TGTGCCAGTAGTATAGATTGGCGACTAGGCTCCTACAATGAGCAGTTCTTC
j_call: TRBJ2-1
v_call: TRBV19
d_call: .
cdr3_length: 17
clone_size: few

cdr3_aa: CASRQGRGYTF
cdr3_nt: TGTGCCAGCAGGCAAGGCAGGGGCTACACCTTC
j_call: TRBJ1-2
v_call: TRBV27
d_call: .
cdr3_length: 11
clone_size: many

cdr3_aa: CASSGVGYTF
cdr3_nt: TGTGCCAGCAGCGGGGTTGGCTACACCTTC
j_call: TRBJ1-2
v_call: TRBV7-2
d_call: .
cdr3_length: 10
clone_size: many

cdr3_aa: CSAYKGGANEQYF
cdr3_nt: TGCAGCGCATACAAGGGGGGGGCGAACGAGCAGTACTTC
j_call: TRBJ2-7
v_call: TRBV29-1
d_call: .
cdr3_length: 13
clone_size: .

cdr3_aa: CASSPLDGIEAFF
cdr3_nt: TGTGCCAGCTCACCATTGGACGGAATTGAAGCTTTCTTT
j_call: TRBJ1-1
v_call: TRBV18
d_call: .
cdr3_length: 13
clone_size: .